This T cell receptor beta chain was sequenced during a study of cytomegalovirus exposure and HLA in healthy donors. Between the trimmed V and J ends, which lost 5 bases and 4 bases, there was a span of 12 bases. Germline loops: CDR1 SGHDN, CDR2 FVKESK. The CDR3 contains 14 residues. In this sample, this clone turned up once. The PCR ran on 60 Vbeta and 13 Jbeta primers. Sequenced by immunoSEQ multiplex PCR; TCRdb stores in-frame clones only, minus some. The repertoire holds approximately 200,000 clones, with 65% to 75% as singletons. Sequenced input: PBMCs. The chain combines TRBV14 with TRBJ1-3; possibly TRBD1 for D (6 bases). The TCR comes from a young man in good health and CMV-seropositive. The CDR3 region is CASSVQGSGNTIYF. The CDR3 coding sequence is TGTGCCAGCAGCGTACAGGGATCAGGAAACACCATATATTTT.